Here is one T cell receptor beta chain with its context. No antigen is known for it. This record comes from a study of T cells in tumors after PD-1 blockade. As for the study in general: Patients had no prior checkpoint blockade, systemic immunosuppressants, or anti-cancer therapy within 4 weeks. Daily vismodegib 150 mg continued in a subset of anti-PD-1-treated patients.

General study points: Some novel exhausted tumor clones appeared in pre-treatment blood, suggesting peripheral recruitment.

Only in-frame clones appear in the TCRdb table, and some are missing; sequencing was by immunoSEQ multiplex PCR. The sample contains some 47,000 clones, more than 75% of which appear only once. The CDR3 contains 16 residues. Trimming cost V 4 bases and J 1 base; bases outside gene matches: 8. Material: PBMCs, obtained before anti-PD-1 treatment. The sequence came from a human donor with basal cell carcinoma. This chain joins TRBV6-7 and TRBJ1-1; 8 bases are a match to TRBD1. TRBV6-7 is filed as an ORF, its function uncertain. The CDR3 region is CASSSLGQAKNTEAFF. The CDR3 bases are TGTGCCAGCAGTTCCCTGGGACAGGCAAAGAACACTGAAGCTTTCTTT.